The sequence of this TCR beta chain was determined in a study of T cell responses to AZD1222 COVID-19 vaccine. Measured with immunoSEQ multiplex PCR; TCRdb has only the in-frame clones, and not every one. The data contain 100,000 to 150,000 clones, about 85% of them singletons. Overall study results and limits: Repertoires were obtained only post-peak T cell response.

The CDR3 is made up of 13 amino acids. Trimming removed 1 base at V and 7 bases at J, with 10 bases between. Germline V lookup: CDR1 MNHNS, CDR2 SASEGT. On this clone: The antigen remains unidentified.

The chain links TRBV6-1 to TRBJ1-2; no definite D call. The sequencing here drew on peripheral blood, taken on day 0 of AZD1222 vaccination. The sequence derives from an adult in good health. CDR3 bases: TGTGCCAGCAGTGAAGTGTCCGGGCGTGGCTACACCTTC. Residues: CASSEVSGRGYTF.